This T cell receptor beta chain was observed in a study of response to subunit inactivated influenza vaccine. Deletions cut 3 bases from V and 15 bases from J, with 15 bases between. CDR3 length: 12 residues. Per the germline V gene, CDR1 is SEHNR and CDR2 is FQNEAQ (reference sequence). This clonotype was seen more than once but under ten times. Its antigen is not known. TCRdb ran MiXCR on the RT-PCR reads and lists one entry per CDR3 protein. This table has more than 400,000 distinct CDR3 sequences, 10% to 11% appearing once. Overall study results and limits: Authors proposed each seasonal influenza vaccination draws in few new T cells.

The sample here was PBMCs from blood, taken 35 to 45 days after vaccination. The TCR sequence derives from a man aged 45-60 years who received an inactivated influenza vaccine. This chain uses TRBV7-9 with TRBJ2-1; D could derive from TRBD1 or TRBD2 (5 bases each). DNA for the CDR3: TGTGCCAGCAGCTTGGGGTATGGGACCTCGTTCTTC. It translates to CASSLGYGTSFF.